This is a list of T cell receptor beta chains from one sample in a study of cytomegalovirus exposure and HLA in healthy donors. This table comes from immunoSEQ multiplex PCR, and its TCRdb copy is limited to in-frame clones, with some not included. The sample includes around 210,000 clones. Sequenced input: PBMCs. The receptors shown here come from a girl aged 2 to 10 in good health and CMV-seropositive. Both conserved end residues are part of each CDR3. D genes are given only for firm matches.

d_call: .
v_call: TRBV9
j_call: TRBJ2-1
cdr3_aa: CASSVAGGVVNEQFF
cdr3_nt: TGTGCCAGCAGCGTAGCCGGGGGAGTGGTCAATGAGCAGTTCTTC

d_call: .
v_call: TRBV7-3
j_call: TRBJ2-1
cdr3_aa: CASSWGANNEQFF
cdr3_nt: TGTGCCAGCAGCTGGGGCGCTAACAATGAGCAGTTCTTC

d_call: .
v_call: TRBV5-1
j_call: TRBJ1-5
cdr3_aa: CASSSGAPNQPQHF
cdr3_nt: TGCGCCAGCAGCTCTGGGGCACCGAATCAGCCCCAGCATTTT

d_call: .
v_call: TRBV4-1
j_call: TRBJ2-7
cdr3_aa: CASSQETGLALYEQYF
cdr3_nt: TGCGCCAGCAGCCAAGAGACGGGTTTAGCTCTTTACGAGCAGTACTTC

d_call: .
v_call: TRBV19
j_call: TRBJ2-3
cdr3_aa: CASSIGESLYTDTQYF
cdr3_nt: TGTGCCAGTAGTATTGGAGAAAGCCTTTACACAGATACGCAGTATTTT

d_call: TRBD1
v_call: TRBV7-6
j_call: TRBJ1-3
cdr3_aa: CASSSRQGNSGNTIYF
cdr3_nt: TGTGCCAGCAGCTCAAGACAGGGGAACTCTGGAAACACCATATATTTT

d_call: .
v_call: TRBV7-9
j_call: TRBJ1-5
cdr3_aa: CASSLQGPDQPQHF
cdr3_nt: TGTGCCAGCAGCTTACAGGGTCCCGATCAGCCCCAGCATTTT

d_call: TRBD1
v_call: TRBV30
j_call: TRBJ1-1
cdr3_aa: CAWTPGQGVGVDTEAFF
cdr3_nt: TGTGCCTGGACTCCGGGACAGGGGGTCGGAGTTGACACTGAAGCTTTCTTT

d_call: TRBD1
v_call: TRBV7-3
j_call: TRBJ2-1
cdr3_aa: CASSYNRGNEQFF
cdr3_nt: TGTGCCAGCAGTTACAACAGGGGAAATGAGCAGTTCTTC

d_call: .
v_call: TRBV9
j_call: TRBJ1-1
cdr3_aa: CASSSVPGANTEAFF
cdr3_nt: TGTGCCAGCAGCTCAGTTCCAGGGGCGAACACTGAAGCTTTCTTT

d_call: .
v_call: TRBV27
j_call: TRBJ2-1
cdr3_aa: CASSLLLDSYNEQFF
cdr3_nt: TGTGCCAGCAGTTTACTACTCGACTCGTACAATGAGCAGTTCTTC